The clone carrying this T cell receptor beta chain was recorded a few times. Its specificity is unknown. The data derive from a study of response to subunit inactivated influenza vaccine. Trimming took 10 bases from V and 0 from J, leaving 16 bases between them. Germline CDR1 MDHEN, CDR2 SYDVKM. This CDR3 spans 16 amino acids. Study-level points and caveats: The authors offered the suggestion that each seasonal influenza vaccination recruits few new T cells.

TCRdb itself ran the RT-PCR reads through MiXCR, one entry per CDR3 protein. The sample contains about 160,000 distinct CDR3 sequences, 11% of which appear only once. The clonotype comes from a middle-aged man who received an inactivated influenza vaccine. The chain has TRBV28 and TRBJ2-6; D gene unclear. This sample comprised non-naive T cells sorted from PBMCs, obtained roughly 6 weeks after vaccination. CDR3 region: CATLNPTTSGANVLTF. Here the CDR3 DNA reads TGTGCCACCTTGAACCCAACCACCTCTGGGGCCAACGTCCTGACTTTC.